This TCR beta chain was retrieved from a study of blood T cell repertoires in COVID-19. Study at large: Acute and convalescent COVID-19 samples came from the United States, Italy and Spain.

Authors' data handling: How many nucleated cells were present was estimated from reference gene primer amplification. Using immunoSEQ multiplex PCR, the repertoire was profiled, and TCRdb retains in-frame clones only, with some absent. The DNA gave D and trimming, while V, J and clone size come from that table. This sample carries under 300,000 clones, 84% of them seen once, and the ten largest clones take roughly 4%. Germline V gene sequence: CDR1 SGHRS, CDR2 YFSETQ. CDR3 length: 15 residues. Trimming removed 5 bases from V and 4 bases from J, with 16 bases in between. This chain joins TRBV5-1 and TRBJ1-5; D is ambiguous. The sequenced sample was peripheral blood. The receptor's source is a man in his fifties or sixties with acute or convalescent COVID-19. CDR3: CASRTDTSFNQPQHF. The CDR3 DNA reads as TGCGCCAGCAGGACGGATACTAGTTTTAATCAGCCCCAGCATTTT.